The clone carrying this T cell receptor beta chain occurred a few times. What it recognizes is unknown. This CDR3 contains 13 residues. Germline V gene sequence: CDR1 PRHDT, CDR2 FYEKMQ (reference sequence). V was shortened by 2 bases and J by 4 bases, with 8 bases between the two germline ends. This entry is derived from a study of beta chain features in type 1 diabetes. Expressed TCRB transcripts got sequenced, as all isolated RNA was reverse transcribed. Clones were sequenced by immunoSEQ multiplex PCR, and TCRdb holds only the in-frame ones, with some missing. The sample lists about 160,000 clones, less than 10% occurring once. General study results and limits: Patients' naive, central memory and Treg TCRB repertoires seemed closer to one another than those of healthy donors. Shorter TCRB CDR3s, moderately but significantly so, were found in Type 1 diabetes patients in all four CD4+ subsets.

The receptor was derived from a man between 18 and 29 years old with type 1 diabetes. The rearrangement joins TRBV13 to TRBJ1-2; D unclear. The sequenced material came from central memory CD4+ T cells from blood. The chain's CDR3 is CASSLPSGYGYTF. As DNA, the CDR3 is TGTGCCAGCAGCTTACCATCGGGCTATGGCTACACCTTC.